This paragraph covers one TCR beta chain sequence. This sample was included in a study of blood T cell repertoires in COVID-19. Per the authors' pipeline: Reference gene primer amplification gave estimated nucleated cell counts. The protocol was immunoSEQ multiplex PCR, while the TCRdb copy is restricted to in-frame clones and leaves out a portion. D and trimming were read from the DNA, whereas the V and J calls and clone size are those reported in that table. This sample has over 250,000 clones, with around nine tenths found just once. This CDR3 comprises 15 residues. Germline loops: CDR1 SGHNT, CDR2 YENEEA. Trimming stripped 4 bases from V and 6 bases from J, with 18 bases between.

The TCR was taken from a woman aged 40 to 50 who had recovered from COVID-19. The rearrangement links TRBV11-3 to TRBJ1-2; TRBD1 might be the D (6 bases). Sequencing input: peripheral blood. The CDR3 region is CASSWGPKPVDGYTF. CDR3 nucleotides: TGTGCCAGCAGCTGGGGGCCGAAACCGGTGGATGGCTACACCTTC.